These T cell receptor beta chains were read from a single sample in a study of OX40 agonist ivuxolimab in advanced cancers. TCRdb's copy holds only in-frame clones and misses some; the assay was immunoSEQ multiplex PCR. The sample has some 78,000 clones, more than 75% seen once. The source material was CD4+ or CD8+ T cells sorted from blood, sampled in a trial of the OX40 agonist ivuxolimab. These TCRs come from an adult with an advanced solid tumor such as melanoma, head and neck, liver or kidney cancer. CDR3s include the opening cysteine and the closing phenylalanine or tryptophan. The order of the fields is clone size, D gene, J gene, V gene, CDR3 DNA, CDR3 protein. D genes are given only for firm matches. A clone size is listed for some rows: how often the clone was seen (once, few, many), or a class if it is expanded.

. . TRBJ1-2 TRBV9 TGTGCCAGCAGCGTAGACCCCTTGGTGGGCTACACCTTC CASSVDPLVGYTF
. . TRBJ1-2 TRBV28 TGTGCCAGCAGTTTGCCCCTAGAAACGGGATTCCGGGGCTACACCTTC CASSLPLETGFRGYTF
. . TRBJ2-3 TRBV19 TGTGCCAGTAGTATCCGGGGTTTTGGCACAGATACGCAGTATTTT CASSIRGFGTDTQYF
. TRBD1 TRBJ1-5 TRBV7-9 TGTGCCAGCAGCTTAGCCACAGGGGGCGGGAGGTATAGCAATCAGCCCCAGCATTTT CASSLATGGGRYSNQPQHF
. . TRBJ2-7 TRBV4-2 TGTGCCAGCAGCCAAGGGATAGGGGGTTACGAGCAGTACTTC CASSQGIGGYEQYF
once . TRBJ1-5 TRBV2 TGTGCCAGCAGTGAGTTGGGGGATCAGCCCCAGCATTTT CASSELGDQPQHF
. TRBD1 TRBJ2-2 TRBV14 TGTGCCAGCAGCGACATGACAGGGTATGTTTCCGGGGAGCTGTTTTTT CASSDMTGYVSGELFF
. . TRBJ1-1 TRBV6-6 TGTGCCAGCAGCAACAGACTGAACACTGAAGCTTTCTTT CASSNRLNTEAFF
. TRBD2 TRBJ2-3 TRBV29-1 TGCAGCGTTGAGGGACTAGCGGGGGGCGTAGATACGCAGTATTTT CSVEGLAGGVDTQYF
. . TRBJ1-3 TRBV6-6 TGTGCCAGCAGTGACAGTTACTCTGGAAACACCATATATTTT CASSDSYSGNTIYF
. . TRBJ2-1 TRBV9 TGTGCCAGCAGCGCCGGGGATTACAATGAGCAGTTCTTC CASSAGDYNEQFF
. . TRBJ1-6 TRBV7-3 TGTGCCAGCAGCTCCTCAGGGAATTACGGTTCACCCCTCCACTTT CASSSSGNYGSPLHF
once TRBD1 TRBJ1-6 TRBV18 TGTGCCAGCTCACCACCGGGGACAGGGGCAGGGAATTCACCCCTCCACTTT CASSPPGTGAGNSPLHF
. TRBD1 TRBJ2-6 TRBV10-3 TGTGCCATGGCCCCGGGACAGGGTTCTGGGGCCAACGTCCTGACTTTC CAMAPGQGSGANVLTF
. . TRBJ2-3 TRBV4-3 TGCGCCAGCAGCCCCTCATGGGGACCTCTCACAGATACGCAGTATTTT CASSPSWGPLTDTQYF
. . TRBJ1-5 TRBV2 TGTGCCAGCAGTAAAAGGGCCAATCAGCCCCAGCATTTT CASSKRANQPQHF
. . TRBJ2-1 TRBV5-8 TGTGCCAGCACCCCCAGCCGGGGAATAATGTCCTACAATGAGCAGTTCTTC CASTPSRGIMSYNEQFF
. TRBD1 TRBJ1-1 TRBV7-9 TGTGCCAGCATCGAAGACAGGGGGAACACTGAAGCTTTCTTT CASIEDRGNTEAFF